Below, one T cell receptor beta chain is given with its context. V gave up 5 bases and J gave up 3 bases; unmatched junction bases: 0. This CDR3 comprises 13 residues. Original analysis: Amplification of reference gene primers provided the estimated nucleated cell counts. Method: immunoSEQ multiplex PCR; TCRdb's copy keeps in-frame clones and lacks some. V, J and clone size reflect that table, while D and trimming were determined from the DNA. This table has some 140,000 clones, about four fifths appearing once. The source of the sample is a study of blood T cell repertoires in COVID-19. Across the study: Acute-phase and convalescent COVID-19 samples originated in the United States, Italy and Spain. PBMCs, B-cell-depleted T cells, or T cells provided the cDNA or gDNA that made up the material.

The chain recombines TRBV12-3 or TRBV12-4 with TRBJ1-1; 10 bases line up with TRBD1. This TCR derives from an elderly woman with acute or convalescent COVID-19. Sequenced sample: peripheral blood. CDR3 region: CASSGTGDTEAFF. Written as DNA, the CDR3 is TGTGCCAGCAGTGGGACAGGGGACACTGAAGCTTTCTTT.